Below, 20 T cell receptor beta chains from the same sample are listed, as sequenced in a study of cytotoxic CD8 clonotypes in ibrutinib-treated CLL. TCRdb's copy holds only in-frame clones and misses some; the assay was immunoSEQ multiplex PCR. Of roughly 200,000 clones listed, 75% to 85% are singletons. The source material was PBMCs, sampled after 12 months of ibrutinib treatment. These receptors were collected from a human donor with chronic lymphocytic leukemia.

This sequence joins TRBV30 and TRBJ2-5; perhaps TRBD1 as D (6 bases). V was pared by 2 bases and J by 4 bases, with 14 bases between. The CDR3 extends over 14 amino acids. The germline CDR1 and CDR2 sequences are GTSNPN and SVGIG (reference sequence). CDR3 loop: CAWSLPGQTETQYF. The CDR3 DNA reads as TGTGCCTGGAGTCTGCCCGGACAGACAGAGACCCAGTACTTC.

The chain joins TRBV27 to TRBJ1-3; D is undetermined. The CDR3 has 14 residues. Between the trimmed V and J ends, which lost 5 bases and 3 bases, there was a span of 11 bases. Germline lookup yields CDR1 MNHEY and CDR2 SMNVEV (reference sequence). This CDR3 is CASSPQLGGNTIYF. The CDR3, as DNA: TGTGCCAGCAGTCCCCAGTTAGGTGGAAACACCATATATTTT.

The CDR3 is CASSRTGEGGYTF. The CDR3 coding sequence is TGTGCCAGTAGTAGGACAGGGGAAGGAGGCTACACCTTC. The rearrangement uses TRBV19 and TRBJ1-2, with 9 bases lining up with TRBD1. The junction had 5 bases not matched to a gene; V was cut back by 4 bases and J by 8 bases. The germline gives CDR1 LNHDA, CDR2 SQIVND (reference sequence). The length of the CDR3 is 13 residues. The complete variable domain, with remaining parts taken from reference TRBV19 and TRBJ1-2, reads DGGITQSPKYLFRKEGQNVTLSCEQNLNHDAMYWYRQDPGQGLRLIYYSQIVNDFQKGDIAEGYSVSREKKESFPLTVTSAQKNPTAFYLCASSRTGEGGYTFGSGTRLTVV.

CDR3 in amino acids: CASSFWGRTEAFF. CDR3 bases: TGTGCCAGCAGCTTTTGGGGGCGAACTGAAGCTTTCTTT. This chain joins TRBV5-4 and TRBJ1-1; D might be TRBD1 (6 bases). Germline values: CDR1 SGHNT, CDR2 YYREEE (reference sequence). This CDR3 is built from 13 residues. Trimming shortened V by 2 bases and J by 5 bases, and 10 bases separated the two germline ends.

The rearrangement links TRBV5-1 to TRBJ2-5; no reliable D call. The V and J ends lost 0 bases and 0 bases respectively, with 9 bases between them. The length of the CDR3 is 15 residues. Looked up from germline, CDR1 is SGHRS and CDR2 is YFSETQ. CDR3 loop: CASSLGSSYQETQYF. The DNA for the CDR3 is TGCGCCAGCAGCTTGGGGAGTTCGTACCAAGAGACCCAGTACTTC.

This chain connects TRBV18 to TRBJ2-7, with D possibly being TRBD2 (5 bases). The CDR3 covers 13 residues. V lost 3 bases to trimming and J lost 4 bases, with 10 bases between them. Per germline, CDR1 KGHSH and CDR2 LQKENI. The CDR3 reads CASSPDWGYEQYF. The DNA of the CDR3 is TGTGCCAGCTCACCGGACTGGGGATACGAGCAGTACTTC.

In this sample, this clone turned up once. The V gene is TRBV6-1, the J gene TRBJ2-5; TRBD1 is a possible D gene (6 bases). V lost 6 bases and J lost 5, with 16 bases in between. Germline CDR1 and CDR2: MNHNS and SASEGT. The CDR3 has 14 amino acids. The CDR3 DNA is TGTGCCAGCAGCCCGACAGGCATGTGGGAGACCCAGTACTTC. It yields the protein CASSPTGMWETQYF.

J is TRBJ2-1 and V is TRBV11-2; 8 positions match TRBD2. Germline V gives CDR1 SGHAT, CDR2 FQNNGV. The CDR3 spans 16 residues. J gave up 4 bases and V 1 base, and 6 bases lay outside the gene matches. CDR3 coding DNA: TGTGCCAGCAGCTTAGGTCGGGAGGGGGGGTACAATGAGCAGTTCTTC. The encoded protein is CASSLGREGGYNEQFF. The variable domain in full, completed from reference TRBV11-2 and TRBJ2-1, reads EAGVAQSPRYKIIEKRQSVAFWCNPISGHATLYWYQQILGQGPKLLIQFQNNGVVDDSQLPKDRFSAERLKGVDSTLKIQPAKLEDSAVYLCASSLGREGGYNEQFFGPGTRLTVL.

This sequence joins TRBV5-4 and TRBJ1-2, with TRBD1 as a possible D gene (5 bases). V was shortened by 4 bases and J by 4 bases, with 14 bases between the two germline ends. In germline, CDR1 is SGHNT, CDR2 YYREEE (reference sequence). The CDR3 spans 14 residues. The CDR3 DNA is TGTGCCAGCAGCGCTCCAGGGACTGGCTATGGCTACACCTTC. Residues: CASSAPGTGYGYTF.

There are a few counts of this clone. Additional DNA sequences in this sample encode the identical CDR3. The chain is built from TRBV20-1 and TRBJ2-7; perhaps TRBD2 as D (5 bases). Per the germline V gene, CDR1 is DFQATT and CDR2 is SNEGSKA (reference sequence). The CDR3 consists of 11 residues. The V end lost 0 bases, the J end lost 6 bases, and 6 bases lay between the germline ends. This CDR3 reads CSARDGSEQYF. For the CDR3, the DNA is TGCAGTGCTAGAGATGGGAGCGAGCAGTACTTC.

Only one count was recorded for this clone. This chain uses TRBV27 with TRBJ2-7; TRBD1 or TRBD2 may be the D gene (7 bases each). Germline CDR1 and CDR2: MNHEY and SMNVEV (reference sequence). The CDR3 is 14 residues long. V dropped 4 bases and J dropped 2 bases, with 12 bases sitting between them. This CDR3 reads CASSYQGGPYEQYF. DNA of the CDR3: TGTGCCAGCAGTTATCAGGGGGGGCCCTACGAGCAGTACTTC.

The chain combines TRBV29-1 with TRBJ2-1, with 9 bases identical to TRBD2. V was clipped by 6 bases and J by 4 bases; unmatched bases: 7. Germline loops: CDR1 SQVTM, CDR2 ANQGSEA. The CDR3 extends over 14 amino acids. CDR3 DNA: TGCAGCGTCCACCCTGCGGGGGGGTACAATGAGCAGTTCTTC. Protein product: CSVHPAGGYNEQFF.

The chain has TRBV7-2 and TRBJ2-1; D may match TRBD1 or TRBD2 (5 bases each). Trimming took off 1 base at V and 8 bases at J, with 9 bases between the two ends. The CDR3 has 13 residues. Per germline, CDR1 SGHTA and CDR2 FQGNSA. CDR3 residues: CASSLVGGDEQFF. CDR3 nucleotides: TGTGCCAGCAGCTTAGTTGGGGGAGATGAGCAGTTCTTC.

This clone showed up just once. The chain carries TRBV6-5 and TRBJ2-5; D might be TRBD2 (6 bases). This CDR3 has 16 residues. CDR1 is MNHEY and CDR2 is SVGAGI in the germline V gene. V lost 2 bases, J lost 2 bases, and 15 bases lay in between. CDR3 loop: CASSYSLGEAQETQYF. The DNA for the CDR3 is TGTGCCAGCAGTTACAGCCTCGGGGAGGCGCAAGAGACCCAGTACTTC.

This chain connects TRBV19 to TRBJ1-1, with a weak D call TRBD1 (6 bases). Germline CDR1 LNHDA, CDR2 SQIVND (reference sequence). The CDR3 is 14 residues long. The germline V and J ends were trimmed by 6 bases and 1 base, with 12 bases remaining between them. CDR3 DNA sequence: TGTGCCAGTAGCCGGAGGGGGGCGAACACTGAAGCTTTCTTT. Translating gives CASSRRGANTEAFF.

V is TRBV6-5 and J is TRBJ2-7, with 9 bases identical to TRBD2. This CDR3 contains 16 residues. CDR1 and CDR2 (germline): MNHEY, SVGAGI. With V trimmed by 0 bases and J by 3 bases, 6 bases remained unmatched. Written as DNA, the CDR3 is TGTGCCAGCAGTTACTCGAGGCTAGCGGGGATCTACGAGCAGTACTTC. Protein sequence: CASSYSRLAGIYEQYF.

V and J are TRBV15 and TRBJ1-6; D might be TRBD1 (6 bases). The CDR3 contains 16 residues. The V and J ends lost 0 bases and 6 bases respectively, with 12 bases between them. The germline V gene encodes CDR1 LNHNV and CDR2 YYDKDF (reference sequence). The CDR3 DNA sequence: TGTGCCACCAGCAGAGAGTCCCCAGGGGCTAATTCACCCCTCCACTTT. It codes for CATSRESPGANSPLHF.

The gene calls are TRBV6-5 and TRBJ2-7, with 9 positions matching TRBD2. CDR1 is MNHEY, CDR2 SVGAGI, per germline. The length of the CDR3 is 15 residues. V lost 0 bases to trimming and J lost 2 bases; unmatched junction nucleotides: 2. The CDR3, as DNA: TGTGCCAGCAGTTACTCGGCGGGGGGGCCCTACGAGCAGTACTTC. Encoded protein: CASSYSAGGPYEQYF.

This chain connects TRBV10-3 to TRBJ2-7, with D unresolved. The germline CDR1 and CDR2 sequences are ENHRY and SYGVKD. V was trimmed by 0 bases and J by 3 bases, leaving 3 bases between them. The CDR3 loop spans 12 amino acids. As DNA, the CDR3 is TGTGCCATCAGTGAGTCCAGCTACGAGCAGTACTTC. It translates to CAISESSYEQYF.

This clone showed up many times. The chain joins TRBV4-2 to TRBJ2-1; 9 bases line up with TRBD2. This CDR3 has 15 residues. Trimming cost V 1 base and J 6 bases; bases outside gene matches: 4. Germline CDR1 is LGHNA and CDR2 is YNFKEQ. This CDR3 reads CASSQGTSGPNEQFF. The DNA for the CDR3 is TGTGCCAGCAGCCAAGGAACTAGCGGGCCCAATGAGCAGTTCTTC.